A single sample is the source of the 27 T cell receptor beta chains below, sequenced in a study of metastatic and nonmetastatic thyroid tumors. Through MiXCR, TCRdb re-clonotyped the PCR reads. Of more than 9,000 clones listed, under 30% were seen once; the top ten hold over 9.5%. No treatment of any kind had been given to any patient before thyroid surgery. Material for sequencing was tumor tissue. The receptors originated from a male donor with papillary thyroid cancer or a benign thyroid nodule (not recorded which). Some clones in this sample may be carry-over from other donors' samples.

The CDR3 reads CASSSGTGPYNEQFF. CDR3 DNA sequence: TGTGCCAGCAGCTCCGGGACAGGGCCCTACAATGAGCAGTTCTTC. The rearrangement uses TRBV11-2 and TRBJ2-1; TRBD1 aligns across 9 bases. In germline, CDR1 is SGHAT, CDR2 FQNNGV. The CDR3 is 15 amino acids. V was pared by 4 bases and J by 2 bases, with 3 bases of the junction left unmatched.

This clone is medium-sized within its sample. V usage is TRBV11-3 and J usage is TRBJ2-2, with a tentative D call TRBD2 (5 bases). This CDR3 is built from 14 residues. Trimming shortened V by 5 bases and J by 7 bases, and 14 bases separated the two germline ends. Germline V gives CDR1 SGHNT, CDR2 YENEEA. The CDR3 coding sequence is TGTGCCAGCAGCCGTCGAGGGCAGAACGGGGAGCTGTTTTTT. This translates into CASSRRGQNGELFF.

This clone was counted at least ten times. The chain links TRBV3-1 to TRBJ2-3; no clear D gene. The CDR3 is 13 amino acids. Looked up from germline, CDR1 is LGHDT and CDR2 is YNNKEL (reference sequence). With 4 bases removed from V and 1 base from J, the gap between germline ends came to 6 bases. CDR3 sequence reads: CASSLPGTDTQYF. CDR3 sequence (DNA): TGTGCCAGCAGCCTACCTGGCACAGATACGCAGTATTTT.

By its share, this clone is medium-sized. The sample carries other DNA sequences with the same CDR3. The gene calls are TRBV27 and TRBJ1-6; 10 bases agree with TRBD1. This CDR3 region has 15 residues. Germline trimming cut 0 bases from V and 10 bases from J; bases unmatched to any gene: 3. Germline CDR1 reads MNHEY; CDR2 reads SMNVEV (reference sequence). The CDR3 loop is CASSLSTGGRSPLHF. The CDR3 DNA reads TGTGCCAGCAGTTTATCGACAGGGGGCCGGTCACCCCTCCACTTT.

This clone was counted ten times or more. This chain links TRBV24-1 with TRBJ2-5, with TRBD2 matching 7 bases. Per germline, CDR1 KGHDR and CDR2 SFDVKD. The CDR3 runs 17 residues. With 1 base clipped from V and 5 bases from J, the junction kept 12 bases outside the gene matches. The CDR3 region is CATSDLGLTGGQETQYF. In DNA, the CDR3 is TGTGCCACCAGTGATTTAGGACTAACGGGAGGTCAGGAGACCCAGTACTTC.

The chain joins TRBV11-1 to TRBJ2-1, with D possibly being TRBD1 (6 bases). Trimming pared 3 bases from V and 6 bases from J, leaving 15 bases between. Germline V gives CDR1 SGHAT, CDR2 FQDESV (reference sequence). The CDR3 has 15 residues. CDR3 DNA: TGTGCCAGCAGCTTTGGACAGCGGCCCGTCAATGAGCAGTTCTTC. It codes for CASSFGQRPVNEQFF. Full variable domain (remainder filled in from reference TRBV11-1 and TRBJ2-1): EAEVAQSPRYKITEKSQAVAFWCDPISGHATLYWYRQILGQGPELLVQFQDESVVDDSQLPKDRFSAERLKGVDSTLKIQPAELGDSAMYLCASSFGQRPVNEQFFGPGTRLTVL.

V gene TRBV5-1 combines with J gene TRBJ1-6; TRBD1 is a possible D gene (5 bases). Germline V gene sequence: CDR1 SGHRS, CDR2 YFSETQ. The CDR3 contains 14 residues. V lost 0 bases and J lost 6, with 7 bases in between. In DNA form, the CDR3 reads TGCGCCAGCAGCTTGGTGGGACCTAATTCACCCCTCCACTTT. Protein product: CASSLVGPNSPLHF.

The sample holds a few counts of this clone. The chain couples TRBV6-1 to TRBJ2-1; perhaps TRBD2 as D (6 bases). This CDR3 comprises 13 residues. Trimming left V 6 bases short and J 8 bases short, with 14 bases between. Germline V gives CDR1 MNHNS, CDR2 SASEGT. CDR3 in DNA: TGTGCCAGCAGACGACTAGTTTCTTATGAGCAGTTCTTC. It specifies CASRRLVSYEQFF.

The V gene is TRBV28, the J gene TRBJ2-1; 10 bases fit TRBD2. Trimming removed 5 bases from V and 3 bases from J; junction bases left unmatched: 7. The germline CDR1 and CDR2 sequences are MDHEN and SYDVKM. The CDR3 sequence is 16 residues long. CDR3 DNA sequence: TGTGCCAGCAGTCGGACTAGCGGAGCCCACTACAATGAGCAGTTCTTC. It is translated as CASSRTSGAHYNEQFF.

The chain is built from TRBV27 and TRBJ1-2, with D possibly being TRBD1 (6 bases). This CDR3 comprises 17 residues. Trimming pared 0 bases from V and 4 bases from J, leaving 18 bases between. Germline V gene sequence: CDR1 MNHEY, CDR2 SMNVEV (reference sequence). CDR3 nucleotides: TGTGCCAGCAGTTTATCCTCGCGGGGACAAAGAGGCTATGGCTACACCTTC. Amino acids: CASSLSSRGQRGYGYTF.

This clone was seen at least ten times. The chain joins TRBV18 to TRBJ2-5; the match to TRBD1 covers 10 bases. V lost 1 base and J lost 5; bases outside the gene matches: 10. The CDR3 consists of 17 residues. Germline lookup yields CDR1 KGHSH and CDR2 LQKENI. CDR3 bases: TGTGCCAGCTCACCACTCCCAGGACAGGGGGATTATGAGACCCAGTACTTC. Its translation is CASSPLPGQGDYETQYF.

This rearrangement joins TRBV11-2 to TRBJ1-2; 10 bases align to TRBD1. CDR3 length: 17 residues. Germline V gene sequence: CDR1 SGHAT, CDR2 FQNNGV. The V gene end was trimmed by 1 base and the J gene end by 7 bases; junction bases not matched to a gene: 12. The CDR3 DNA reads TGTGCCAGCAGCTTAGTGGCGACAGGGGGCCCGGAATTTGGCTACACCTTC. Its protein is CASSLVATGGPEFGYTF.

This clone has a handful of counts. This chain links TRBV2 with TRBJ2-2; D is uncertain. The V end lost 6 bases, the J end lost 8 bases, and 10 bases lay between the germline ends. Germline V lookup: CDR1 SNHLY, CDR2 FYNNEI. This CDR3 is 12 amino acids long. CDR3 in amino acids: CASSLGIGELFF. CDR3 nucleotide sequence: TGTGCCAGCAGCTTAGGTATTGGGGAGCTGTTTTTT.

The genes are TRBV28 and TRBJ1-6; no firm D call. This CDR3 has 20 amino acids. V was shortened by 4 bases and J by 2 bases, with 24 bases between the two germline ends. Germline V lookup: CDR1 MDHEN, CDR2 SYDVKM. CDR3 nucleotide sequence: TGTGCCAGCAGTTCCGGTCCCGGCGAAAGCTCTACCCCCTATAATTCACCCCTCCACTTT. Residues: CASSSGPGESSTPYNSPLHF.

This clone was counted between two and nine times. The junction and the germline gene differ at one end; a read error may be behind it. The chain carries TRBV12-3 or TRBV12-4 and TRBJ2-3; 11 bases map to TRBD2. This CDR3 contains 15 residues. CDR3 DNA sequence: TGTGCCAGCAGTCTAGCGGGGGGTCGCACAGATACGCAGTATTTT. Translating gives CASSLAGGRTDTQYF.

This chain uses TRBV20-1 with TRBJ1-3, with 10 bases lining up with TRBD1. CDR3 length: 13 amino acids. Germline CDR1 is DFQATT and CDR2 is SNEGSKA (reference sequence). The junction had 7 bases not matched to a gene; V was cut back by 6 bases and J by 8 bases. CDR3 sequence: CSAPMDRGDTIYF. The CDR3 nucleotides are TGCAGTGCCCCGATGGACAGGGGGGACACCATATATTTT.

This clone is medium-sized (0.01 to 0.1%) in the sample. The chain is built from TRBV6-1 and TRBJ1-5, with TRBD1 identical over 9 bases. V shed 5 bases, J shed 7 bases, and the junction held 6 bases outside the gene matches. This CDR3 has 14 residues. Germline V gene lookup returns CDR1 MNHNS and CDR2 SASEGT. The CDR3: CASSKQGAQQPQHF. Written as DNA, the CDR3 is TGTGCCAGCAGTAAACAGGGGGCTCAGCAGCCCCAGCATTTT.

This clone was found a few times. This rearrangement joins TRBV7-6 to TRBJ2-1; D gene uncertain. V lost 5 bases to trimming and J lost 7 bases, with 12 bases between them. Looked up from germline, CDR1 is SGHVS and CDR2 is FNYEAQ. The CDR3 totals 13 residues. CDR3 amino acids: CASSLGPGNEQFF. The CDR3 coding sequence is TGTGCCAGCAGCCTAGGACCCGGGAATGAGCAGTTCTTC.

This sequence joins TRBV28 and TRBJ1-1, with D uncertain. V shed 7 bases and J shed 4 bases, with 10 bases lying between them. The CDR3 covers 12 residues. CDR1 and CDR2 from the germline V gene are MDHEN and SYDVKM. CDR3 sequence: CASKAGSTEAFF. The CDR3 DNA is TGTGCCAGCAAAGCTGGGAGCACTGAAGCTTTCTTT.

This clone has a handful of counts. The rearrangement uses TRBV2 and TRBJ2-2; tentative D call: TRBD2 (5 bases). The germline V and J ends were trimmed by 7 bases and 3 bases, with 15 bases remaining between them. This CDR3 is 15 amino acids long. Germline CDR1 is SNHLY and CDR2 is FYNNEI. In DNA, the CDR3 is TGTGCCAGCACATTAACGGGGAGCCACACCGGGGAGCTGTTTTTT. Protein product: CASTLTGSHTGELFF.

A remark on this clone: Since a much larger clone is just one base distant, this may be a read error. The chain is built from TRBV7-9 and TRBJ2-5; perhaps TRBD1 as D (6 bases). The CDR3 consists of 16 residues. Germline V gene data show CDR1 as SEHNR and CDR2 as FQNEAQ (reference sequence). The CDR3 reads CASSPGVSRDQEAQYF. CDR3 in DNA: TGTGCCAGCAGCCCAGGGGTCTCCCGGGACCAAGAGGCCCAGTACTTC.

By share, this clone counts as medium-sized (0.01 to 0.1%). DNA for the CDR3: TGCAGTGCCCCGGACAGGGGCAATCAGCCCCAGCATTTT. Amino acid sequence: CSAPDRGNQPQHF. The chain couples TRBV20-1 to TRBJ1-5; TRBD1 agrees at 8 bases. The CDR3 length is 13 residues. V gave up 6 bases and J gave up 2 bases; unmatched junction bases: 3. Germline V gene lookup returns CDR1 DFQATT and CDR2 SNEGSKA (reference sequence).

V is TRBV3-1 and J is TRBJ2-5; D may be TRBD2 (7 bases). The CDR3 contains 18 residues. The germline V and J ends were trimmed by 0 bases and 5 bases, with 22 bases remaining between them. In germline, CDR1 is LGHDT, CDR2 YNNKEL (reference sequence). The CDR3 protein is CASSQDASGAEAGETQYF. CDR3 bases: TGTGCCAGCAGCCAAGATGCCTCGGGGGCCGAAGCGGGGGAGACCCAGTACTTC.

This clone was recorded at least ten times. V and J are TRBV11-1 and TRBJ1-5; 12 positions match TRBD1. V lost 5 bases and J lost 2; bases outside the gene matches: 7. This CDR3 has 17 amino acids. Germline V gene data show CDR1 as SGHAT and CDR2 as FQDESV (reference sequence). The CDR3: CASSQGTGGGGNQPQHF. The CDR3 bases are TGTGCCAGCAGCCAAGGGACAGGGGGCGGTGGCAATCAGCCCCAGCATTTT.

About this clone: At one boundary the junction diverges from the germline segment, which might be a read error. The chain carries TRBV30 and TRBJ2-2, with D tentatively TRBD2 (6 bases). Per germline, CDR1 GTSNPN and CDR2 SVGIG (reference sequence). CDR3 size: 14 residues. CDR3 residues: CAWSVPRDHGDLFF. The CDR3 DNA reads TGTGCCTGGAGTGTCCCGCGGGACCACGGGGATCTGTTTTTT.

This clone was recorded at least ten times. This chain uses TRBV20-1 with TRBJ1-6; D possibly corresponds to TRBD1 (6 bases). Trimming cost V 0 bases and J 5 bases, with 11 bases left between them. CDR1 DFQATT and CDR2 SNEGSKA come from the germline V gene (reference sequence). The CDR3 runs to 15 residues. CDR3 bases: TGCAGTGCTAGAGATTTACAGGGAGATAATTCACCCCTCCACTTT. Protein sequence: CSARDLQGDNSPLHF.

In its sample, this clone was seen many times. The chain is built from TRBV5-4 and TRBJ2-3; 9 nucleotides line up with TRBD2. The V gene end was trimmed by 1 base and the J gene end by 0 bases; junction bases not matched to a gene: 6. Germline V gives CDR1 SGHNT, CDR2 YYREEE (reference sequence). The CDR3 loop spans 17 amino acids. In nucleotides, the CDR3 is TGTGCCAGCAGCTTGCAGGGACTAGCACCGAGCACAGATACGCAGTATTTT. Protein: CASSLQGLAPSTDTQYF.